This T cell receptor beta chain originates from a study of T cell repertoires in cytomegalovirus infection. Study-level information: Public signatures in TCR beta pointed to CMV infection and matching HLA type.

This CDR3 is built from 13 residues. The V end lost 2 bases, the J end lost 8 bases, and 10 bases lay between the germline ends. Germline V gene sequence: CDR1 DFQATT, CDR2 SNEGSKA (reference sequence). Study-wide results and limits: What dominated the ex vivo response were HLA-C-restricted CMV-specific TCR beta clonotypes. Accumulated public TCR beta family frequency recognized individuals carrying CMV together with the relevant HLA.

There are many counts of this clonotype. Its matching antigen is unknown. A single record per CDR3 protein comes from TCRdb applying MiXCR to the reads. The sample includes about 250,000 distinct CDR3 sequences, around 6.2% of them seen just once. This chain uses TRBV20-1 with TRBJ1-6; no reliable D call. The TCR comes from a human donor in good health (CMV status not recorded). Some clones in this sample may be carry-over from other donors' samples. The sample was PBMCs. CDR3 amino acids: CSARRSDDSPLHF. The CDR3 DNA is TGCAGTGCTAGACGGTCAGATGATTCACCCCTCCACTTT.